The rows below give T cell receptor beta chains drawn from one sample of a study of cytomegalovirus exposure and HLA in healthy donors. The assay was immunoSEQ multiplex PCR, and TCRdb's table has in-frame clones only and misses some. The data contain 150,000 to 200,000 clones, more than 65% of them singletons. The sequencing sample was made of PBMCs. The receptors originated from a woman in her 30s in good health and CMV-seronegative. The CDR3 runs from the conserved cysteine through the conserved F or W. A D gene is named only where the DNA matches it firmly. Rows give clone size only sometimes, using once, few, many, or a class for an expanded clone.

TGTGCCAGCTCTTCTTCTGGACATCAGAACACCATATATTTT	CASSSSGHQNTIYF	-	TRBV19	-	TRBJ1-3
TGTGCCAGCAGCTTGGCGGCGGGAGGGTCCTACGAGCAGTACTTC	CASSLAAGGSYEQYF	-	TRBV5-4	TRBD2	TRBJ2-7
TGTGCCAGCATTCACAGCCTCTCGAACACCGGGGAGCTGTTTTTT	CASIHSLSNTGELFF	-	TRBV28	-	TRBJ2-2
TGCGCCAGCAGCCAAGACGGCCTAGCGCTAAGCACAGATACGCAGTATTTT	CASSQDGLALSTDTQYF	-	TRBV4-3	-	TRBJ2-3
TGTGCCAGCTCACCAACGGGAGGGCCGACAGATACGCAGTATTTT	CASSPTGGPTDTQYF	-	TRBV18	TRBD2	TRBJ2-3
TGTGCCAGCTCACCAACAGGGGGTTTTGATTCACCCCTCCACTTT	CASSPTGGFDSPLHF	-	TRBV18	TRBD1	TRBJ1-6
TGTGCCAGTAGTATGGCCTATGGCTACACCTTC	CASSMAYGYTF	-	TRBV19	-	TRBJ1-2
TGTGCCAGCAGCCAAGACCTACGTCAGGGCGGGGGTCAGCCCCAGCATTTT	CASSQDLRQGGGQPQHF	-	TRBV14	-	TRBJ1-5
TGTGCCAGCAGTTTAATAGCGGGAGGGGACAATGAGCAGTTCTTC	CASSLIAGGDNEQFF	few	TRBV28	TRBD2	TRBJ2-1
TGTGCCAGCAGCGCAGCGAGGGGGTACGAGCAGTACTTC	CASSAARGYEQYF	-	TRBV14	-	TRBJ2-7
TGTGCCAGCAGTTCTGGGGGGGGCCGAAATGAAAAACTGTTTTTT	CASSSGGGRNEKLFF	-	TRBV28	-	TRBJ1-4
TGTGCCATCAAGCCTAGCGGGGTGGATAGCACAGATACGCAGTATTTT	CAIKPSGVDSTDTQYF	-	TRBV10-3	TRBD2	TRBJ2-3
TGTGCCAGCAGCGAAGCACAGGGAGTCAGCTACGAGCAGTACTTC	CASSEAQGVSYEQYF	-	TRBV7-9	-	TRBJ2-7
TGTGCCAGTAGTCCCTCCCCACAGCGGGGCGTAATCCTCTACGAGCAGTACTTC	CASSPSPQRGVILYEQYF	-	TRBV19	TRBD2	TRBJ2-7
TGTGCCAGCAGCTCCCAAGGGACTAGCGGGAGTGATGAGCAGTTCTTC	CASSSQGTSGSDEQFF	few	TRBV7-9	TRBD2	TRBJ2-1
TGTGCCAGCAGGGTCCAGGGGCGTGATGGCACAGATACGCAGTATTTT	CASRVQGRDGTDTQYF	few	TRBV11-2	-	TRBJ2-3
TGTGCCAGCAGCCCTGGGGGCAGCCAGGGGTCACAGTACTTC	CASSPGGSQGSQYF	-	TRBV7-9	-	TRBJ2-7
TGTGCCAGCAGGAAGACAGATGGTGGCGGGGAGCTGTTTTTT	CASRKTDGGGELFF	few	TRBV2	-	TRBJ2-2
TGTGCCAGCTCCACAAAGACTAGCGGAAACACAGATACGCAGTATTTT	CASSTKTSGNTDTQYF	-	TRBV7-2	TRBD2	TRBJ2-3
TGTGCCAGCAGCGGCAACAAGATGACTAGCCCGAACACCGGGGAGCTGTTTTTT	CASSGNKMTSPNTGELFF	-	TRBV7-9	TRBD2	TRBJ2-2
TGTGCCAGCAGCCCGGACGCGGGAAACACTGAAGCTTTCTTT	CASSPDAGNTEAFF	-	TRBV5-6	-	TRBJ1-1
TGTGCCAGCAGCTTAGGGGTGTGGGCTAGCGGGAGGGCCCTAAACTTGGACACGCAGTATTTT	CASSLGVWASGRALNLDTQYF	-	TRBV7-6	TRBD2	TRBJ2-3
TGCGCCAGCAGCTTAAAAGACAGGGACCGGCAGTACTTC	CASSLKDRDRQYF	few	TRBV5-1	TRBD1	TRBJ2-7
TGTGCCAGCAGCAGAGGGGGGACAGTCTATGGCTACACCTTC	CASSRGGTVYGYTF	-	TRBV7-2	TRBD1	TRBJ1-2
TGTGCCAGTAGGGACGGGAGCTCCTACAATGAGCAGTTCTTC	CASRDGSSYNEQFF	-	TRBV19	-	TRBJ2-1
TGCGCCAGCAGAACACCAGCAACTAATGAAAAACTGTTTTTT	CASRTPATNEKLFF	-	TRBV4-1	-	TRBJ1-4
TGTGCCAGCAGCTCAGGACTAGGTGGATTCTTGGACTTC	CASSSGLGGFLDF	-	TRBV27	TRBD2	TRBJ2-7
TGTGCCAGCAGCGTAGTGGGCGGGGGAGATACGCAGTATTTT	CASSVVGGGDTQYF	-	TRBV9	TRBD2	TRBJ2-3
TGCGCCAGCAGCTTAGGGACACACAATGAGCAGTTCTTC	CASSLGTHNEQFF	-	TRBV5-1	-	TRBJ2-1
TGTGCCACCTCCGCTTTCGGAGGTAATAGCAATCAGCCCCAGCATTTT	CATSAFGGNSNQPQHF	once	TRBV2	-	TRBJ1-5
TGTGCCAGTAGTAGATGGCAGACGCAGTATTTT	CASSRWQTQYF	-	TRBV19	-	TRBJ2-3
TGTGCCAGCAGCTTGGCAGGGGGTGGCTATGGCTACACCTTC	CASSLAGGGYGYTF	-	TRBV7-8	TRBD1	TRBJ1-2
TGTGCCAGCAGCTTATTTGGCGGATCTCCCTACGAGCAGTACTTC	CASSLFGGSPYEQYF	-	TRBV7-3	-	TRBJ2-7
TGCGCCAGCACCTCGGACATTGGGTCCTACGAGCAGTACTTC	CASTSDIGSYEQYF	-	TRBV5-1	-	TRBJ2-7
TGTGCCAGCAGTTACTCGCGGAATAACTATGGCTACACCTTC	CASSYSRNNYGYTF	once	TRBV6-5	-	TRBJ1-2
TGTGCCAGCAGCCTAACCAGGGGAGAGACCCAGTACTTC	CASSLTRGETQYF	-	TRBV27	-	TRBJ2-5
TGTGCCAGCTCCCAACAGGCGAACACTGAAGCTTTCTTT	CASSQQANTEAFF	few	TRBV18	-	TRBJ1-1
TGTGCCAGCAGTTACTCGAGCAGGCCGCTGATGAATGAGCAGTTCTTC	CASSYSSRPLMNEQFF	-	TRBV6-5	-	TRBJ2-1
TGCAGCGCCCTTCGCGATGAGCAGTTCTTC	CSALRDEQFF	-	TRBV29-1	-	TRBJ2-1
TGTGCCAGCAGCCGGAACGAGTGGACAGCCGACTACAATGAGCAGTTCTTC	CASSRNEWTADYNEQFF	-	TRBV7-7	-	TRBJ2-1
TGTGCCAGTAGTATCCAGGGTTGCGGCTACCCCTTC	CASSIQGCGYPF	-	TRBV19	-	TRBJ1-2
TGTGCCAGCACCCCCTCGATGGGTGAAACTAACTATGGCTACCCCTTC	CASTPSMGETNYGYPF	once	TRBV27	-	TRBJ1-2
TGCGCCAGCAGCCAGGAGCCGGGGATCGCTAATTCACCCCTCCACTTT	CASSQEPGIANSPLHF	-	TRBV4-1	-	TRBJ1-6
TGTGCCAGTCTTCGGGGTTTCTCCTACGAGCAGTACTTC	CASLRGFSYEQYF	-	TRBV28	-	TRBJ2-7
TGTGCCAGCAGTTTTAGCGGATTCACCTACAATGAGCAGTTCTTC	CASSFSGFTYNEQFF	-	TRBV7-2	-	TRBJ2-1
TGTGCCAGCAGCTTGGGAGGGTGGAACACTGAAGCTTTCTTT	CASSLGGWNTEAFF	-	TRBV5-6	-	TRBJ1-1
TGCGCCAGCAGGGCTGGGACAGCCTTTAGCACAGATACGCAGTATTTT	CASRAGTAFSTDTQYF	-	TRBV5-1	TRBD1	TRBJ2-3
TGCGCCAGCAGCGACCAGGGGGTCGGAACTGAAGCTTTCTTT	CASSDQGVGTEAFF	-	TRBV5-1	TRBD1	TRBJ1-1
TGTGCCAGCAGCATTTCTTTTGGAGGGAATGGCTACACCTTC	CASSISFGGNGYTF	-	TRBV5-6	-	TRBJ1-2
TGTGCCAGCAGCTCATCCCGGGACAGGGGCTCACCCCTCCACTTT	CASSSSRDRGSPLHF	-	TRBV7-2	TRBD1	TRBJ1-6
TGTGCCAGTAGTATGGGGGGGGCCTCCTACAATGAGCAGTTCTTC	CASSMGGASYNEQFF	-	TRBV19	-	TRBJ2-1
TGCGCCAGCAGCGCGGCATTGGGACTAGCGGGGGTGGGACAGTTCTTC	CASSAALGLAGVGQFF	-	TRBV5-1	TRBD2	TRBJ2-1
TGTGCCAGCAGCTTAGGGGACTACTATGGCTACACCTTC	CASSLGDYYGYTF	-	TRBV7-9	-	TRBJ1-2
TGTGCCAGCAGCCCCCGACAGGGTGGGGGCACTGAAGCTTTCTTT	CASSPRQGGGTEAFF	once	TRBV7-2	TRBD1	TRBJ1-1
TGTGCCAGCAGTCCCGGGACAGGGGCAACTAATGAAAAACTGTTTTTT	CASSPGTGATNEKLFF	-	TRBV7-9	TRBD1	TRBJ1-4
TGCGCCAGCAGCTATGAAACAGGGGTCTTACATTCACCCCTCCACTTT	CASSYETGVLHSPLHF	-	TRBV5-1	TRBD1	TRBJ1-6
TGTGCCAGCAGTTTATCGTCAAGCGGGAGCTTGGGTGGGGAGCTGTTTTTT	CASSLSSSGSLGGELFF	few	TRBV27	TRBD2	TRBJ2-2